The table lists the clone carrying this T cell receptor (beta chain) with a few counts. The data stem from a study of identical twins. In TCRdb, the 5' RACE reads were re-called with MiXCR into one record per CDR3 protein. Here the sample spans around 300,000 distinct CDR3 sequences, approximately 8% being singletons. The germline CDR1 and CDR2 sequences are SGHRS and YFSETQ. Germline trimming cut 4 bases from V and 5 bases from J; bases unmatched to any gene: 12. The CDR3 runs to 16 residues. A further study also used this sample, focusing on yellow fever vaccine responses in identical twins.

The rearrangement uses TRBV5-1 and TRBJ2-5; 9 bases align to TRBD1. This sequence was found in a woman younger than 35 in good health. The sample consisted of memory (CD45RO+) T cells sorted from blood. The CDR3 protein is CASSAGTGISWETQYF. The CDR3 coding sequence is TGCGCCAGCAGCGCGGGGACAGGGATATCGTGGGAGACCCAGTACTTC.